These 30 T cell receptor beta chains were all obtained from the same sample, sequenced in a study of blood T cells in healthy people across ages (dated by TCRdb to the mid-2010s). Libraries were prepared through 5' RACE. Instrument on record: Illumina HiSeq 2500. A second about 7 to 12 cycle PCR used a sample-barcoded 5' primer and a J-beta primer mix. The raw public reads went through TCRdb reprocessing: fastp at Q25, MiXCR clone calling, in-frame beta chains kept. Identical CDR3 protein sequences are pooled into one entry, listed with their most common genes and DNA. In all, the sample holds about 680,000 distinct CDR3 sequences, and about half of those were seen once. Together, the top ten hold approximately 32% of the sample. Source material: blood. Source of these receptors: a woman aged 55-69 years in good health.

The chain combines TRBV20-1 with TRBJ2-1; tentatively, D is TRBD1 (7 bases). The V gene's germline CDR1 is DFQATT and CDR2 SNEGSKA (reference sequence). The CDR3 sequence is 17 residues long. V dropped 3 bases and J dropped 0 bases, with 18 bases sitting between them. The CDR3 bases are TGCAGTGCTAGGGAGGGGACAGCCAGGAGCTCCTACAATGAGCAGTTCTTC. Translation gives CSAREGTARSSYNEQFF.

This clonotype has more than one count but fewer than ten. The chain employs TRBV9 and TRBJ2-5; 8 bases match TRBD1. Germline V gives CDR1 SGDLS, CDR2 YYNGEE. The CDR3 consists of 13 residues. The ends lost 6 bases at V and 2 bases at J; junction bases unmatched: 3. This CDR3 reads CASTTGVQETQYF. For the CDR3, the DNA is TGTGCCAGCACGACAGGGGTTCAAGAGACCCAGTACTTC.

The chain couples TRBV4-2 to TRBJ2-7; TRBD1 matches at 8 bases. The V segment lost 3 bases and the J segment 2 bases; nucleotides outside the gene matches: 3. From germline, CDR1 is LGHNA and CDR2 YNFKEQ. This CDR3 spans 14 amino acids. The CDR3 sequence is CASSHGQGPYEQYF. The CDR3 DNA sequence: TGTGCCAGCAGCCACGGACAGGGCCCCTACGAGCAGTACTTC.

CDR3 sequence reads: CASSLSGLAGGEQYF. The CDR3 nucleotides read TGCGCCAGCAGCTTGTCGGGACTAGCGGGCGGCGAGCAGTACTTC. This rearrangement joins TRBV5-1 to TRBJ2-5, with 12 bases that match TRBD2. The DNA matches TRBJ2-7 better at its end, which makes the J call doubtful. Germline V gene sequence: CDR1 SGHRS, CDR2 YFSETQ. This CDR3 has 15 residues.

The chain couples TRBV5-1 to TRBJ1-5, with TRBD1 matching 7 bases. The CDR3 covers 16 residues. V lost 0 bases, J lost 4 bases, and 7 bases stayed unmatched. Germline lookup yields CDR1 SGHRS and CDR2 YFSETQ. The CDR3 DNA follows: TGCGCCAGCAGCTTGGTGCCAGGGGGGGGGAATCAGCCCCAGCATTTT. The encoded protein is CASSLVPGGGNQPQHF. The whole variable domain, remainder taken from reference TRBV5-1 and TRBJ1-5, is KAGVTQTPRYLIKTRGQQVTLSCSPISGHRSVSWYQQTPGQGLQFLFEYFSETQRNKGNFPGRFSGRQFSNSRSEMNVSTLELGDSALYLCASSLVPGGGNQPQHFGDGTRLSIL.

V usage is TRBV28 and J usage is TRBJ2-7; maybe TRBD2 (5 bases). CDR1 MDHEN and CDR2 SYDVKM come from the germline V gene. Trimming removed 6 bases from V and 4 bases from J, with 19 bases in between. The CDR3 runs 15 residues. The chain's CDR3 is CASRERELAPYEQYF. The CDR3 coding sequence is TGTGCCAGCAGAGAGAGGGAACTTGCGCCTTACGAGCAGTACTTC.

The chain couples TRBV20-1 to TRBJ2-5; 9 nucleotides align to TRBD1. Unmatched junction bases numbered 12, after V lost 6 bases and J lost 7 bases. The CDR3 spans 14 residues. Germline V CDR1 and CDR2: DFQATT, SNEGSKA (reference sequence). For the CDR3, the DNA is TGCAGTGCCACACCCGGACAGGGGAAAGGGACCCAGTACTTC. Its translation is CSATPGQGKGTQYF.

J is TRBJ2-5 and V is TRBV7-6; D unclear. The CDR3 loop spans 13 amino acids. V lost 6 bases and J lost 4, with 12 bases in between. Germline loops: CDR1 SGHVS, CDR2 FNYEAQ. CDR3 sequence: CASSYAPGETQYF. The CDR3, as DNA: TGTGCCAGCAGTTATGCCCCCGGAGAGACCCAGTACTTC.

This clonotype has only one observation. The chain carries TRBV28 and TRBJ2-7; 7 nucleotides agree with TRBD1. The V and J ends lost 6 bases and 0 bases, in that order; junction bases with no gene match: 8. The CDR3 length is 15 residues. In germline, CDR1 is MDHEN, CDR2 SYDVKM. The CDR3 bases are TGTGCCAGCAGGACAGGGCGCCCGAGCTCCTACGAGCAGTACTTC. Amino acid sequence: CASRTGRPSSYEQYF.

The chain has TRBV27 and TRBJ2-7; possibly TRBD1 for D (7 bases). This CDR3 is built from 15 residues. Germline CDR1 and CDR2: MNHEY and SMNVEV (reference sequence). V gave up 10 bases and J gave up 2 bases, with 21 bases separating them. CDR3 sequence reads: CATRGVRVYTYEQYF. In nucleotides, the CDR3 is TGTGCCACCAGGGGGGTCAGGGTCTACACCTACGAGCAGTACTTC.

The CDR3 coding sequence is TGTGCCTGGAGTGGGGGGACAGAAGAAAAACTGTTTTTT. This codes for CAWSGGTEEKLFF. V and J are TRBV30 and TRBJ1-4, with 7 bases matching TRBD1. This CDR3 has 13 residues. The trim removed 1 base at V and 8 bases at J, leaving 4 bases unmatched. Germline assignment: CDR1 GTSNPN and CDR2 SVGIG (reference sequence).

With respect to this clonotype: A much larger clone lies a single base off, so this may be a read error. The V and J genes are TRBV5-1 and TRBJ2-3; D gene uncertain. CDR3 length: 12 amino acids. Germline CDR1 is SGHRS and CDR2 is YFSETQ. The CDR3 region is CASILGENTQYF. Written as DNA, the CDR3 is TGCGCCAGCATCTTGGGTGAGAATACGCAGTATTTT.

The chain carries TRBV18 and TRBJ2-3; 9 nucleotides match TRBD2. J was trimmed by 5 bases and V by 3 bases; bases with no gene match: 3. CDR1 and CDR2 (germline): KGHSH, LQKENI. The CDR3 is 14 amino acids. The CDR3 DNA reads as TGTGCCAGCTCACCTCTTAGCGGGGGAGATACGCAGTATTTT. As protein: CASSPLSGGDTQYF.

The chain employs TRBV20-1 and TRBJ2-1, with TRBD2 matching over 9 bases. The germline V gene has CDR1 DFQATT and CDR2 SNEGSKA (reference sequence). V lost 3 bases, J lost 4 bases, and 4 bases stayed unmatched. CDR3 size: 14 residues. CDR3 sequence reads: CSASRLADYNEQFF. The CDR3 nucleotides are TGCAGTGCTAGCCGACTAGCGGATTACAATGAGCAGTTCTTC.

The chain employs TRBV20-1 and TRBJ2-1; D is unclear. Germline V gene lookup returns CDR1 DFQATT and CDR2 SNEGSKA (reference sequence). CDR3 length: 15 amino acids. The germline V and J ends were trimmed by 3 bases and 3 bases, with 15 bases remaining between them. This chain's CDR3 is CSASLPARYYNEQFF. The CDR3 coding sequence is TGCAGTGCTAGTCTACCAGCGCGCTACTACAATGAGCAGTTCTTC.

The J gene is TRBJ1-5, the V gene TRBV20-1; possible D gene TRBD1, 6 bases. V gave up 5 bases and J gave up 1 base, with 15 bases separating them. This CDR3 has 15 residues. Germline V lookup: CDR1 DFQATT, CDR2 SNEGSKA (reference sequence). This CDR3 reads CSAVQGSGSNQPQHF. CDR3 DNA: TGCAGTGCTGTACAGGGCTCGGGAAGCAATCAGCCCCAGCATTTT.

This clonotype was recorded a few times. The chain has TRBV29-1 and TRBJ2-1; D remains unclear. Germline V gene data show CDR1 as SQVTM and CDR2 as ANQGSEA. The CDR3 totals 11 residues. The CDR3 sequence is CILTQGYEQFF. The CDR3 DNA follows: TGCATCCTAACCCAAGGGTACGAGCAGTTCTTC.

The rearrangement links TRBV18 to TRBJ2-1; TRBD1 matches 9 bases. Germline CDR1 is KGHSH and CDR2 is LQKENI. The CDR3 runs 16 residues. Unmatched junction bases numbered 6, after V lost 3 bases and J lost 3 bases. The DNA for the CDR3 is TGTGCCAGCTCACCGAACGGGGACAGGGACTACAATGAGCAGTTCTTC. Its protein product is CASSPNGDRDYNEQFF.

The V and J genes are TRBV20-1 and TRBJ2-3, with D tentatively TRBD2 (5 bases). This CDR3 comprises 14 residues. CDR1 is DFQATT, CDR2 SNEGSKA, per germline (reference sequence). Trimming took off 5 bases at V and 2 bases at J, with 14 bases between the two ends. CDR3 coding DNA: TGCAGTGCTCCCTGGCTAGCAGTCACAGATACGCAGTATTTT. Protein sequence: CSAPWLAVTDTQYF.

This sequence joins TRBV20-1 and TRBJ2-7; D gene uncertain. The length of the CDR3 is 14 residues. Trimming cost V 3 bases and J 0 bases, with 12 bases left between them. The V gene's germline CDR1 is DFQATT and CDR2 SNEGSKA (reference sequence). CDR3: CSASRSVSSYEQYF. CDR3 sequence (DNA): TGCAGTGCTAGCCGCTCGGTGAGCTCCTACGAGCAGTACTTC.

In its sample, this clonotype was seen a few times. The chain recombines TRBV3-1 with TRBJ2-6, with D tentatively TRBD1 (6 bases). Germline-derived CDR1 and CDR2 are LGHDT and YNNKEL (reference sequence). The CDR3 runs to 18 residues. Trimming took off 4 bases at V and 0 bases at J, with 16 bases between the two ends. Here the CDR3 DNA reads TGTGCCAGCAGCCCATGGGACAACCCCCGCTCTGGGGCCAACGTCCTGACTTTC. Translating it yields CASSPWDNPRSGANVLTF.

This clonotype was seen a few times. CDR3 sequence (DNA): TGTGCCATCTCGCCCGGCCGGTCGGTCTACGAGCAGTACTTC. Amino acid sequence: CAISPGRSVYEQYF. This rearrangement joins TRBV10-3 to TRBJ2-7, with D uncertain. Trimming left V 8 bases short and J 3 bases short, with 17 bases between. In germline, CDR1 is ENHRY, CDR2 SYGVKD. The CDR3 is 14 residues long.

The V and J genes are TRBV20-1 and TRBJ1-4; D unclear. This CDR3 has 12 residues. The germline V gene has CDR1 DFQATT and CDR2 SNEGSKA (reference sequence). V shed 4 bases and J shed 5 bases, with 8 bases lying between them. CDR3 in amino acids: CSAIGGNEKLFF. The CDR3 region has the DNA TGCAGTGCTATTGGAGGGAATGAAAAACTGTTTTTT.

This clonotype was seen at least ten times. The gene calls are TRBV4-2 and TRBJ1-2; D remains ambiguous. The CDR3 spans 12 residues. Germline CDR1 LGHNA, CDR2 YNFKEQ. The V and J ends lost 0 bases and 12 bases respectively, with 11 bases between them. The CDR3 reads CASSQETVGHTF. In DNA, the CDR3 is TGTGCCAGCAGCCAAGAGACGGTAGGCCACACCTTC.

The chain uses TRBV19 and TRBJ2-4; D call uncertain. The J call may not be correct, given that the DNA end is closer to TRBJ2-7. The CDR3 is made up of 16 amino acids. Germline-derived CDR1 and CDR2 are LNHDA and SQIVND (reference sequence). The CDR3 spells CASSTYPSRSNYEQYF. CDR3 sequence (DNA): TGTGCCAGTAGTACCTATCCCAGCAGGAGTAACTACGAGCAGTACTTC.

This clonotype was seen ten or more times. The CDR3 loop is CSVETGGPQYF. For the CDR3, the DNA is TGCAGCGTTGAAACCGGGGGCCCGCAGTATTTT. The chain joins TRBV29-1 to TRBJ2-3; D may correspond to TRBD1 or TRBD2 (6 bases each). Trimming shortened V by 2 bases and J by 10 bases, and 10 bases separated the two germline ends. The CDR3 is 11 amino acids. CDR1 is SQVTM and CDR2 is ANQGSEA in the germline V gene.

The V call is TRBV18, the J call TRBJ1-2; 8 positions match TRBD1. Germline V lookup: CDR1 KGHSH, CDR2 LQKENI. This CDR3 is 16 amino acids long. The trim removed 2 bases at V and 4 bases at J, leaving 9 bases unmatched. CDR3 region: CASSPDGQGYGYGYTF. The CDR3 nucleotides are TGTGCCAGCTCACCAGATGGACAGGGTTATGGCTATGGCTACACCTTC. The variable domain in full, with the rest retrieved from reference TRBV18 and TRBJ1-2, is NAGVMQNPRHLVRRRGQEARLRCSPMKGHSHVYWYRQLPEEGLKFMVYLQKENIIDESGMPKERFSAEFPKEGPSILRIQQVVRGDSAAYFCASSPDGQGYGYGYTFGSGTRLTVV.

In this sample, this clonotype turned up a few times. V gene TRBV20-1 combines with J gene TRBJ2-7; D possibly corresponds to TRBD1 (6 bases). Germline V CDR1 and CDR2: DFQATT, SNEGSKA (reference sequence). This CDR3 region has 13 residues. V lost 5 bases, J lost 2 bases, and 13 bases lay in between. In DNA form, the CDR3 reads TGCAGTGCTCCTAAGGACAGTACCTACGAGCAGTACTTC. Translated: CSAPKDSTYEQYF.

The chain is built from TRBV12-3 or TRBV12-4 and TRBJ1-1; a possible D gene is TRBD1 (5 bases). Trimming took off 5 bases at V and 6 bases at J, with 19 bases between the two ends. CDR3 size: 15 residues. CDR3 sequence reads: CASSRDRTSGAEAFF. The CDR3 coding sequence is TGTGCCAGCAGTCGGGACCGAACCTCTGGGGCTGAAGCTTTCTTT.

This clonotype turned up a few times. DNA for the CDR3: TGTGCCAGCAACTACGGGAGCGGCAGGGCGAGAAATGAGCAGTTCTTC. Its translation: CASNYGSGRARNEQFF. The chain recombines TRBV6-2 or TRBV6-3 with TRBJ2-1, with D tentatively TRBD2 (6 bases). Germline V gene lookup returns CDR1 MNHEY and CDR2 SVGEGT. The CDR3 has 16 amino acids. The V gene lost 7 bases and the J gene lost 7 bases, with 23 bases spanning the gap.